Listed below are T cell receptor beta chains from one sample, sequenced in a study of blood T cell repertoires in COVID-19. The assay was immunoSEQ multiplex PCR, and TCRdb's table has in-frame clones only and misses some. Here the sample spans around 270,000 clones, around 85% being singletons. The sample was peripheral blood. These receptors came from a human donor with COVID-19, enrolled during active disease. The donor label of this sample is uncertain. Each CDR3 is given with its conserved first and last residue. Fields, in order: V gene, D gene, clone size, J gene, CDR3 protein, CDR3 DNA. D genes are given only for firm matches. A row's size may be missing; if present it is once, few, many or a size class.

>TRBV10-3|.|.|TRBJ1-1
CAIWDSRRDTEAFF
TGTGCCATTTGGGACTCCCGGAGGGACACTGAAGCTTTCTTT
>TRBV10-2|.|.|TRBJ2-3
CASSFAGPLVGTDTQYF
TGCGCCAGCAGTTTCGCAGGGCCCCTGGTGGGCACAGATACGCAGTATTTT
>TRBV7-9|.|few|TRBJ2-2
CASSHPRGLAGELFF
TGTGCCAGCAGCCATCCTAGGGGTTTGGCCGGGGAGCTGTTTTTT
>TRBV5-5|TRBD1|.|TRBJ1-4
CASSRRTGENEKLFF
TGTGCCAGCAGCCGGAGGACAGGGGAGAACGAAAAACTGTTTTTT
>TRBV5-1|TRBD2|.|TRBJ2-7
CASSAAAGYEQYF
TGCGCCAGCAGCGCTGCAGCGGGATACGAGCAGTACTTC
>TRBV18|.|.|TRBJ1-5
CASSTLLPQHF
TGTGCCAGCTCGACACTCCTGCCCCAGCATTTT
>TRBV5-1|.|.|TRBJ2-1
CASSLGLASYNEQFF
TGCGCCAGCAGCTTGGGCCTAGCGAGCTACAATGAGCAGTTCTTC
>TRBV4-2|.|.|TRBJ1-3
CASTTEGTPRSGNTIYF
TGTGCCAGCACCACAGAAGGTACACCCAGATCTGGAAACACCATATATTTT
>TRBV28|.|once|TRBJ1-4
CASRVERTNEKLFF
TGTGCCAGCCGGGTGGAGCGAACTAATGAAAAACTGTTTTTT
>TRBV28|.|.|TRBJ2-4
CASSLGHLTVAKNIQYF
TGTGCCAGCAGTTTAGGGCACCTCACGGTAGCCAAAAACATTCAGTACTTC
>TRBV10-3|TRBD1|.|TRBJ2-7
CAAGSRDRDYEQYF
TGTGCCGCAGGTTCGAGGGACAGAGACTACGAGCAGTACTTC
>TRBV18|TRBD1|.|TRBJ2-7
CASSPGTGYYEQYF
TGTGCCAGCTCACCCGGGACAGGGTACTACGAGCAGTACTTC
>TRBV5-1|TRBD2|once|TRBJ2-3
CASSPAKREGTDTQYF
TGCGCCAGCAGCCCAGCAAAGCGGGAGGGCACAGATACGCAGTATTTT
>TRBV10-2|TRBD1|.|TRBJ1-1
CASSVTGGAPTEAFF
TGCGCCAGCAGCGTGACAGGGGGCGCCCCCACTGAAGCTTTCTTT
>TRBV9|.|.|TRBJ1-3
CASSVQGSGNTIYF
TGTGCCAGCAGCGTACAGGGGAGCGGAAACACCATATATTTT
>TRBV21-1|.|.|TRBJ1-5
CASSKEGDNQPQHF
TGTGCCAGCAGCAAAGAAGGGGATAATCAGCCCCAGCATTTT
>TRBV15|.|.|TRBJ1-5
CATSSGLSFSNQPQHF
TGTGCCACCAGCTCGGGACTTAGCTTTAGCAATCAGCCCCAGCATTTT
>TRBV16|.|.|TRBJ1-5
CASSLQVGAGSNQPQHF
TGTGCCAGCAGCCTCCAAGTTGGGGCGGGATCGAATCAGCCCCAGCATTTT
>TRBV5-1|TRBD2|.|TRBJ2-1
CASSSSGRAWGDEQFF
TGCGCCAGCAGTTCTAGCGGGAGGGCCTGGGGGGATGAGCAGTTCTTC
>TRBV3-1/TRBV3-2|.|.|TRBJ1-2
CASSLREAGLVYTF
TGTGCCAGCAGCCTCAGGGAGGCAGGGCTGGTCTACACCTTC
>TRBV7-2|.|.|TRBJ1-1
CASSYYGGGNTEAFF
TGTGCCAGCAGCTACTATGGAGGAGGGAACACTGAAGCTTTCTTT
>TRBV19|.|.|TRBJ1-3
CAIAGSSGNTIYF
TGTGCCATCGCGGGGAGCTCTGGAAACACCATATATTTT
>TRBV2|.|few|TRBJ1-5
CASSALGGGQPQHF
TGTGCCAGCAGTGCCCTCGGGGGGGGACAGCCCCAGCATTTT
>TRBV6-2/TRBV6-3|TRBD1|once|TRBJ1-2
CASSRIAPGQGAYGYTF
TGTGCCAGCAGTCGTATAGCCCCGGGACAGGGGGCGTATGGCTACACCTTC
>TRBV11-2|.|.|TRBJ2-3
CASSEAGDTQYF
TGTGCCAGCAGCGAAGCTGGAGATACGCAGTATTTT
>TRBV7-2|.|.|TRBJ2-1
CASSLSSIYEQFF
TGTGCCAGCAGCTTAAGTAGCATCTATGAGCAGTTCTTC
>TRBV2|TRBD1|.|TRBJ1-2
CASSERTGYGYTF
TGTGCCAGCAGTGAACGGACAGGGTATGGCTACACCTTC
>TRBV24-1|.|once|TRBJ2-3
CATSGPRGTDTQYF
TGTGCCACCAGTGGCCCCCGGGGCACAGATACGCAGTATTTT
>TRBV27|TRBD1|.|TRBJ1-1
CASSPYDRVTEAFF
TGTGCCAGCAGTCCATACGACAGGGTCACTGAAGCTTTCTTT
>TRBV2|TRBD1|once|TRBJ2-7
CASSVSQGAHEQYF
TGTGCCAGCAGTGTGTCACAGGGGGCCCACGAGCAGTACTTC
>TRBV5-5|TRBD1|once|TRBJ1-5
CASSLREGTGDSNQPQHF
TGTGCCAGCAGCTTGAGGGAGGGGACAGGGGATAGCAATCAGCCCCAGCATTTT
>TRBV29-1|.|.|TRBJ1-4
CSVQGNEKLFF
TGCAGCGTGCAGGGAAATGAAAAACTGTTTTTT
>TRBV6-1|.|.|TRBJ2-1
CASSVIGRTASNEQFF
TGTGCCAGCAGTGTGATCGGAAGGACAGCGAGCAATGAGCAGTTCTTC
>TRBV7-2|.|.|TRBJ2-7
CASSLGGGQDEQYF
TGTGCCAGCAGCTTAGGAGGGGGACAAGACGAGCAGTACTTC
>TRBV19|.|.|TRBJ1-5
CASRTLYRSNQPQHF
TGTGCCAGTAGGACATTATACCGGAGCAATCAGCCCCAGCATTTT
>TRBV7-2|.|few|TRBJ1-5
CASSLGAGNQPQHF
TGTGCCAGCAGCTTAGGGGCAGGCAATCAGCCCCAGCATTTT
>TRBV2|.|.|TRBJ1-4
CASSRGLNEKLFF
TGTGCCAGCAGTAGGGGATTAAATGAAAAACTGTTTTTT
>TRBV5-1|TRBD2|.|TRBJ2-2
CASSLGTRSTGELFF
TGCGCCAGCAGCTTGGGGACTAGAAGCACCGGGGAGCTGTTTTTT
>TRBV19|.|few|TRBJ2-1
CASSIRSNEQFF
TGTGCCAGTAGTATTCGGAGCAATGAGCAGTTCTTC
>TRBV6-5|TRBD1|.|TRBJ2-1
CASRGQGFYNEQFF
TGTGCCAGCAGGGGACAGGGGTTCTACAATGAGCAGTTCTTC
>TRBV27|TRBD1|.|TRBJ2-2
CASSLVVAWDRPGGELFF
TGTGCCAGCAGTTTAGTTGTGGCTTGGGACAGGCCGGGGGGGGAGCTGTTTTTT
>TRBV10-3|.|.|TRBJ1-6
CAISEEAVSPLHF
TGTGCCATCAGTGAGGAGGCGGTTTCACCCCTCCACTTT
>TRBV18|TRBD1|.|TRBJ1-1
CASSPNPEQGPLNTEAFF
TGTGCCAGCTCACCGAACCCAGAACAGGGGCCCCTGAACACTGAAGCTTTCTTT
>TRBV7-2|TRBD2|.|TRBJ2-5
CASSLRTSGSQETQYF
TGTGCCAGCAGCCTCCGGACTAGCGGGAGCCAAGAGACCCAGTACTTC